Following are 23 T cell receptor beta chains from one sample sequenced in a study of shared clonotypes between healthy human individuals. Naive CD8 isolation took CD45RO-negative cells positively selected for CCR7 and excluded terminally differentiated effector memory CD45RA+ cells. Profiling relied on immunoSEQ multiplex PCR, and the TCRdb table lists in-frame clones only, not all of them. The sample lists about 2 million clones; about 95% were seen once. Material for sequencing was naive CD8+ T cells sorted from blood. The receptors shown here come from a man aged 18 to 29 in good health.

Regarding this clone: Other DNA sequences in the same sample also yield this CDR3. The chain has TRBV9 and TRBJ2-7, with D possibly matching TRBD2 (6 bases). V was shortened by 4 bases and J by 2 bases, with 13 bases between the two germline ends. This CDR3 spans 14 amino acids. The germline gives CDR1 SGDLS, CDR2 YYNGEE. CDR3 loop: CASSLGGGTYEQYF. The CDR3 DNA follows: TGTGCCAGCAGCCTTGGGGGAGGTACCTACGAGCAGTACTTC.

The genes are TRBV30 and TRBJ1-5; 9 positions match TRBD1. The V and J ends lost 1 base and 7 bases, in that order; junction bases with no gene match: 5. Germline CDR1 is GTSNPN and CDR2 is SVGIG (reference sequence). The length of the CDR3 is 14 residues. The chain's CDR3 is CAWSGGQGDQPQHF. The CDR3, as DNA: TGTGCCTGGAGTGGGGGACAGGGAGACCAGCCCCAGCATTTT.

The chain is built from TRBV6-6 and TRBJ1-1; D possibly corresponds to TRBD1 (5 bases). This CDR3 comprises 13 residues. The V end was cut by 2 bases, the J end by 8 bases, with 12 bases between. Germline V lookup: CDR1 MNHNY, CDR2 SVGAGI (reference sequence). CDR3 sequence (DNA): TGTGCCAGCAGTTACGGGCAGGGTGCCGAAGCTTTCTTT. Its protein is CASSYGQGAEAFF.

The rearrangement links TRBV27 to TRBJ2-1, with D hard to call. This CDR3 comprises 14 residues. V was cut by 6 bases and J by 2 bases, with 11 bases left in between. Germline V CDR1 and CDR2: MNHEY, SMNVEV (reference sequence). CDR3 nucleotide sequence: TGTGCCAGCAGCTCAGGAGCCCCCTACAATGAGCAGTTCTTC. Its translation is CASSSGAPYNEQFF.

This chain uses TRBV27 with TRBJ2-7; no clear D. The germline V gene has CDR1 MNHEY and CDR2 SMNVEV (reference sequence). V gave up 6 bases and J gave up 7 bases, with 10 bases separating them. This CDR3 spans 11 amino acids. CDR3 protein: CASRSMGEQYF. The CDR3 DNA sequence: TGTGCCAGCAGATCCATGGGGGAGCAGTACTTC.

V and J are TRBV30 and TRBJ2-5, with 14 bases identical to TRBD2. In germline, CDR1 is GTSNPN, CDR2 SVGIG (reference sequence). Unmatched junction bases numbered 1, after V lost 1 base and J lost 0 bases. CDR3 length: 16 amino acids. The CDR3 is CAWSATSGRDQETQYF. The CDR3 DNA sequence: TGTGCCTGGAGTGCGACTAGCGGGAGGGACCAAGAGACCCAGTACTTC.

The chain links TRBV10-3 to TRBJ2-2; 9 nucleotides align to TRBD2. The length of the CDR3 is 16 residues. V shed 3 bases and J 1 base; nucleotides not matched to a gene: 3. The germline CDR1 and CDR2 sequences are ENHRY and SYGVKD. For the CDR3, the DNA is TGTGCCATCAGTGACCCAGCGGGAGGGAACACCGGGGAGCTGTTTTTT. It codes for CAISDPAGGNTGELFF.

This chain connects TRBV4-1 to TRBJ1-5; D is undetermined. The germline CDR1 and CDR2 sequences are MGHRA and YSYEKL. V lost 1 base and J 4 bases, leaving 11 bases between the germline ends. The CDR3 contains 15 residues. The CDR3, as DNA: TGCGCCAGCAGCCAAGTGGCGGGTGCTAATCAGCCCCAGCATTTT. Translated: CASSQVAGANQPQHF.

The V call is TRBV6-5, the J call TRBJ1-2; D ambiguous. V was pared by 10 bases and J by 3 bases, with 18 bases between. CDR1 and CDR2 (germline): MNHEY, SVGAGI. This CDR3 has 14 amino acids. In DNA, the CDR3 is TGTGCCACCCGCGCAAGGGCCCCTTACTATGGCTACACCTTC. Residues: CATRARAPYYGYTF.

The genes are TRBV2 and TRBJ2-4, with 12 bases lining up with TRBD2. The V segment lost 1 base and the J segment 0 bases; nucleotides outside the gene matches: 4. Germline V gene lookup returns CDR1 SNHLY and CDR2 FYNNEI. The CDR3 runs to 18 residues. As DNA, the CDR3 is TGTGCCAGCAGTGAAGGACTAGCGGGAGAATTAGCCAAAAACATTCAGTACTTC. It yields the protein CASSEGLAGELAKNIQYF.

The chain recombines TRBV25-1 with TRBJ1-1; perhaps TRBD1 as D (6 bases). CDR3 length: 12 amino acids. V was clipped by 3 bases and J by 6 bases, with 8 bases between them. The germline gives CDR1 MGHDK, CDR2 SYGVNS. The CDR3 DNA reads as TGTGCCAGCAGTGATACAGGGCCTGAAGCTTTCTTT. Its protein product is CASSDTGPEAFF.

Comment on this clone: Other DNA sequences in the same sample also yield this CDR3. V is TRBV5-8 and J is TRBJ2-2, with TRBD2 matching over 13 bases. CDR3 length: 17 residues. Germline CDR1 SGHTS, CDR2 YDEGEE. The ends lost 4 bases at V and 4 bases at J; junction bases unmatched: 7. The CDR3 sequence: CASSPWTSGSLTGELFF. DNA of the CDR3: TGTGCCAGCAGCCCCTGGACTAGCGGGAGTCTCACCGGGGAGCTGTTTTTT.

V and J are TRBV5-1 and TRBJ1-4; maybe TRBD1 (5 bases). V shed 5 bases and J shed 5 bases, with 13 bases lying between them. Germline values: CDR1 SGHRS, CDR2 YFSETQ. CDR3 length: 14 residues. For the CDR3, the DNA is TGCGCCAGCAGGCGGGACGCCTTCAATGAAAAACTGTTTTTT. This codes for CASRRDAFNEKLFF.

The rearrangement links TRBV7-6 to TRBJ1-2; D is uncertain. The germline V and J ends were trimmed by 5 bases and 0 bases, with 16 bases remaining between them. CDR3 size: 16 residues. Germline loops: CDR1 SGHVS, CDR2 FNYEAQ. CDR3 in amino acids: CASSPEDGLANYGYTF. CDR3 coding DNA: TGTGCCAGCAGCCCAGAGGACGGCCTTGCTAACTATGGCTACACCTTC.

CDR3 sequence: CASSLTAYEQYF. The CDR3 DNA is TGCGCCAGCAGCTTGACAGCCTACGAGCAGTACTTC. The V call is TRBV5-1, the J call TRBJ2-7; no clear D gene. Germline assignment: CDR1 SGHRS and CDR2 YFSETQ. The CDR3 covers 12 residues. V lost 1 base, J lost 2 bases, and 4 bases lay in between. Combining the CDR3 with reference TRBV5-1 and TRBJ2-7 gives the whole variable domain KAGVTQTPRYLIKTRGQQVTLSCSPISGHRSVSWYQQTPGQGLQFLFEYFSETQRNKGNFPGRFSGRQFSNSRSEMNVSTLELGDSALYLCASSLTAYEQYFGPGTRLTVT.

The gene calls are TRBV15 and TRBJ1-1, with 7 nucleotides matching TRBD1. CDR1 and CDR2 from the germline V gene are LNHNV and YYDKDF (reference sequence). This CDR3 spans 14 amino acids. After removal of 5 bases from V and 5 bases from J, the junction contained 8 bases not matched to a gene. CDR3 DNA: TGTGCCACCAGCTTCCGAACAGGGGATACTGAAGCTTTCTTT. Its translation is CATSFRTGDTEAFF.

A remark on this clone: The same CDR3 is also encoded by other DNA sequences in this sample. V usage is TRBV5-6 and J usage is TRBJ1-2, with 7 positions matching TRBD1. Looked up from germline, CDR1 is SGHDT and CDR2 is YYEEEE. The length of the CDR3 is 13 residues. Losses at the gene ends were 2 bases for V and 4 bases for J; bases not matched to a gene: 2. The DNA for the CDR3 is TGTGCCAGCAGCTTAGACAGGGTCTATGGCTACACCTTC. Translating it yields CASSLDRVYGYTF.

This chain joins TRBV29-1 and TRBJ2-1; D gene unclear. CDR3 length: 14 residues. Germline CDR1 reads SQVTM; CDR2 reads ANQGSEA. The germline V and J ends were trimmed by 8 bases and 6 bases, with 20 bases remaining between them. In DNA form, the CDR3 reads TGCAGCATTAACGGGTTAGCTAGGGCCAATGAGCAGTTCTTC. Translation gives CSINGLARANEQFF.

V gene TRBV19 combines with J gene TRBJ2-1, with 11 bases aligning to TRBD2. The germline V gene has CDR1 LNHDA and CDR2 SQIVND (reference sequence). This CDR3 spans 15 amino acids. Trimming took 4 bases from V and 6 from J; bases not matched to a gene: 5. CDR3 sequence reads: CASSTQLAGVNEQFF. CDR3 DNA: TGTGCCAGTAGTACCCAACTAGCGGGAGTCAATGAGCAGTTCTTC.

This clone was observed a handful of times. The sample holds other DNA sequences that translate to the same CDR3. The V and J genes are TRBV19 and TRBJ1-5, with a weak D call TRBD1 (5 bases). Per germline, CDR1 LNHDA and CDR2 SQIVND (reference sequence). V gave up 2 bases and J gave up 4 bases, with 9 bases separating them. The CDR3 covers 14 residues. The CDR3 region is CASSIRDRNQPQHF. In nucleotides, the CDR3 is TGTGCCAGTAGTATAAGGGACCGGAATCAGCCCCAGCATTTT.

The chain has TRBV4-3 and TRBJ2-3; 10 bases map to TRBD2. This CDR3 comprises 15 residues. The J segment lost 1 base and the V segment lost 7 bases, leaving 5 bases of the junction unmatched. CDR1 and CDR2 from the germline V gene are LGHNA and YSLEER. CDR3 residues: CASNRTSGCTDTQYF. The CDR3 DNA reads TGCGCCAGCAACCGGACTAGCGGATGCACAGATACGCAGTATTTT.

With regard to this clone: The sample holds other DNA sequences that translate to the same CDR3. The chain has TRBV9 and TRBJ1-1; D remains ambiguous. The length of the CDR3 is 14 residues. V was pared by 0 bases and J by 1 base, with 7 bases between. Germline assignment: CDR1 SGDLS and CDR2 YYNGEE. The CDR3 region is CASSVGQENTEAFF. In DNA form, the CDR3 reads TGTGCCAGCAGCGTAGGCCAGGAGAACACTGAAGCTTTCTTT.

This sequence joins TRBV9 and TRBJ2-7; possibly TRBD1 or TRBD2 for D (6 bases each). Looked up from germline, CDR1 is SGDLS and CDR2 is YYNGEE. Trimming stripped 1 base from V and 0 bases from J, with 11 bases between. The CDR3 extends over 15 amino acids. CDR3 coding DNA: TGTGCCAGCAGCGTAAGGGGGGAGAGCTCCTACGAGCAGTACTTC. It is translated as CASSVRGESSYEQYF.